This T cell receptor beta chain comes out of a study of blood T cells in healthy people across ages. Primers used in a second PCR of about 6 to 12 cycles were a sample-barcoded 5' primer and a J-beta primer mix. TCRdb recomputed calls from the 5' RACE reads with MiXCR, one row per CDR3 protein. There are around 1,800,000 distinct CDR3 sequences in the sample; about 39% occur only once, and roughly 23% lies in the top ten. For this clonotype: Its cognate antigen is unknown.

Points from the study as a whole: Higher diversity, along with more naive CD4+ cells, distinguished long-lived donors from aged donors. TCR beta diversity, measured per million T cells, fell in a roughly linear way with age. Not knowing donor CMV status may have confounded expanded clonotype changes.

The authors isolated at least 6.5 million PBMCs per sample. This CDR3 is built from 15 residues. The V end was cut by 7 bases, the J end by 0 bases, with 14 bases between. Germline V gene data show CDR1 as MGHDK and CDR2 as SYGVNS. This TCR was sampled from a human donor in good health. Sample: blood. The chain uses TRBV25-1 and TRBJ2-3; no clear D gene. CDR3 amino acids: CASTMGFGSTDTQYF. The CDR3 DNA sequence: TGTGCCAGCACAATGGGATTTGGTAGCACAGATACGCAGTATTTT.